A single sample is the source of the 20 T cell receptor beta chains below, sequenced in a study of cytomegalovirus exposure and HLA in healthy donors. Sequencing used immunoSEQ multiplex PCR; TCRdb keeps in-frame clones, though not all of them. The sample includes 200,000 or so clones, approximately 87% of them seen just once. Sequenced material: PBMCs. The receptors come from a young woman in good health and CMV-seronegative.

The J gene is TRBJ2-7, the V gene TRBV15; D might be TRBD2 (7 bases). The CDR3 extends over 16 amino acids. Trimming took 3 bases from V and 5 from J, leaving 20 bases between them. Per germline, CDR1 LNHNV and CDR2 YYDKDF (reference sequence). As DNA, the CDR3 is TGTGCCACCAGCAGGGGGGACTGGCGGGGGCGTGACGAGCAGTACTTC. Encoded protein: CATSRGDWRGRDEQYF.

J is TRBJ1-1 and V is TRBV30; no clear D. Per the germline V gene, CDR1 is GTSNPN and CDR2 is SVGIG (reference sequence). The germline V and J ends were trimmed by 4 bases and 0 bases, with 9 bases remaining between them. CDR3 length: 13 residues. The CDR3 sequence: CAWNSAMNTEAFF. CDR3 nucleotide sequence: TGTGCCTGGAACAGCGCCATGAACACTGAAGCTTTCTTT.

This chain connects TRBV9 to TRBJ2-1, with D possibly TRBD1 on 7 matching bases. The CDR3 is 16 amino acids. Germline CDR1 and CDR2: SGDLS and YYNGEE. Trimming removed 4 bases from V and 3 bases from J, with 17 bases in between. The CDR3 sequence is CASSPAGGGSYNEQFF. The CDR3 region has the DNA TGTGCCAGCAGCCCCGCCGGAGGGGGCAGCTACAATGAGCAGTTCTTC.

The J gene is TRBJ1-5, the V gene TRBV7-2; a possible D gene is TRBD1 (6 bases). Trimming pared 2 bases from V and 4 bases from J, leaving 15 bases between. The length of the CDR3 is 16 residues. From germline, CDR1 is SGHTA and CDR2 FQGNSA. The CDR3 reads CASSLTGSRSNQPQHF. In DNA form, the CDR3 reads TGTGCCAGCAGCTTAACAGGGTCTCGGTCGAATCAGCCCCAGCATTTT.

The chain joins TRBV7-2 to TRBJ1-6, with D hard to call. Germline V gene lookup returns CDR1 SGHTA and CDR2 FQGNSA. V lost 5 bases and J lost 7, with 18 bases in between. The CDR3 length is 16 residues. CDR3 DNA: TGTGCCAGCAGCCAAGGCCCTCCGGGGATCAATTCACCCCTCCACTTT. Its protein is CASSQGPPGINSPLHF.

This clone was picked up one time. V usage is TRBV6-5 and J usage is TRBJ1-3; D call uncertain. Germline assignment: CDR1 MNHEY and CDR2 SVGAGI. The V end lost 6 bases, the J end lost 1 base, and 13 bases lay between the germline ends. This CDR3 region has 15 residues. CDR3 nucleotide sequence: TGTGCCAGCAGCTACACCGGGCAGTCTGGAAACACCATATATTTT. Translated: CASSYTGQSGNTIYF.

This sequence joins TRBV27 and TRBJ2-1; no reliable D call. CDR1 is MNHEY and CDR2 is SMNVEV in the germline V gene (reference sequence). CDR3 length equals 15 residues. V dropped 6 bases and J dropped 0 bases, with 12 bases sitting between them. The CDR3 nucleotides read TGTGCCAGCAGCAAAAGCGATAGCTCCTACAATGAGCAGTTCTTC. Its translation: CASSKSDSSYNEQFF.

About this clone itself: At the DNA level, this CDR3 is encoded by other sequences in the same sample as well. The chain combines TRBV7-9 with TRBJ2-1; 10 nucleotides match TRBD2. Germline V gene lookup returns CDR1 SEHNR and CDR2 FQNEAQ (reference sequence). The CDR3 consists of 14 residues. V shed 2 bases and J 7 bases; nucleotides not matched to a gene: 2. DNA for the CDR3: TGTGCCAGCAGCTTATCACTAGCGGGAAATGAGCAGTTCTTC. This translates into CASSLSLAGNEQFF.

This chain joins TRBV27 and TRBJ2-7; maybe TRBD1 (6 bases). The length of the CDR3 is 15 residues. From germline, CDR1 is MNHEY and CDR2 SMNVEV (reference sequence). V gave up 5 bases and J gave up 2 bases, with 16 bases separating them. This chain's CDR3 is CASSPNDRPPYEQYF. CDR3 DNA: TGTGCCAGCAGTCCGAACGACAGGCCCCCCTACGAGCAGTACTTC.

The V call is TRBV2, the J call TRBJ2-7; 9 bases are shared with TRBD2. Germline trimming cut 6 bases from V and 0 bases from J; bases unmatched to any gene: 6. In germline, CDR1 is SNHLY, CDR2 FYNNEI. This CDR3 region has 15 residues. The CDR3 DNA is TGTGCCAGCAGGCTTAGCGGGGGCGGCTCCTACGAGCAGTACTTC. Residues: CASRLSGGGSYEQYF. The whole variable domain, remainder taken from reference TRBV2 and TRBJ2-7, is EPEVTQTPSHQVTQMGQEVILRCVPISNHLYFYWYRQILGQKVEFLVSFYNNEISEKSEIFDDQFSVERPDGSNFTLKIRSTKLEDSAMYFCASRLSGGGSYEQYFGPGTRLTVT.

The chain links TRBV11-2 to TRBJ2-5, with 7 bases matching TRBD2. This CDR3 has 15 amino acids. J lost 1 base, V lost 5 bases, and 7 bases had no gene match. Germline values: CDR1 SGHAT, CDR2 FQNNGV. The CDR3 loop is CASSPIPGGQETQYF. CDR3 DNA: TGTGCCAGCAGCCCCATACCGGGAGGCCAAGAGACCCAGTACTTC.

This clone has more than one count but fewer than ten. The chain's CDR3 is CATSRELWQNYGYTF. The CDR3 DNA follows: TGTGCCACCAGCAGAGAATTGTGGCAGAACTATGGCTACACCTTC. J is TRBJ1-2 and V is TRBV15; no clear D. Germline V lookup: CDR1 LNHNV, CDR2 YYDKDF (reference sequence). Trimming took off 0 bases at V and 2 bases at J, with 10 bases between the two ends. This CDR3 region has 15 residues.

This clone was counted once. This sequence joins TRBV12-5 and TRBJ2-7; D call uncertain. Between the trimmed V and J ends, which lost 7 bases and 2 bases, there was a span of 12 bases. The germline gives CDR1 LGHNT, CDR2 FRNRAP. The CDR3 totals 13 residues. The CDR3 sequence: CASANPPTYEQYF. Here the CDR3 DNA reads TGTGCTAGTGCCAATCCTCCAACCTACGAGCAGTACTTC.

This chain uses TRBV30 with TRBJ1-1, with D uncertain. CDR3 size: 11 residues. The germline V and J ends were trimmed by 7 bases and 1 base, with 7 bases remaining between them. Germline V lookup: CDR1 GTSNPN, CDR2 SVGIG (reference sequence). The CDR3 protein is CASGENTEAFF. The CDR3 DNA reads TGTGCCTCCGGGGAGAACACTGAAGCTTTCTTT.

This chain uses TRBV6-1 with TRBJ2-6, with no clear D. The CDR3 totals 15 residues. Trimming removed 4 bases at V and 2 bases at J, with 9 bases between. The germline gives CDR1 MNHNS, CDR2 SASEGT. The CDR3 spells CASSAGLAGANVLTF. CDR3 nucleotides: TGTGCCAGCAGTGCCGGGTTGGCTGGGGCCAACGTCCTGACTTTC.

The J gene is TRBJ2-5, the V gene TRBV28; 11 bases agree with TRBD1. Germline lookup yields CDR1 MDHEN and CDR2 SYDVKM. The CDR3 spans 15 residues. V gave up 5 bases and J gave up 1 base; unmatched junction bases: 3. The CDR3 DNA is TGTGCCAGCAGTGGGACAGGGGGAGGCCAAGAGACCCAGTACTTC. Its protein product is CASSGTGGGQETQYF.

The chain has TRBV6-5 and TRBJ2-5, with no clear D. CDR1 and CDR2 (germline): MNHEY, SVGAGI. Trimming removed 0 bases from V and 1 base from J, with 9 bases in between. This CDR3 spans 15 amino acids. CDR3 in amino acids: CASSYSNRPQETQYF. The CDR3 DNA reads TGTGCCAGCAGTTACTCGAACCGACCCCAAGAGACCCAGTACTTC.

V and J are TRBV9 and TRBJ2-1, with D uncertain. With 0 bases removed from V and 1 base from J, the gap between germline ends came to 8 bases. The germline V gene encodes CDR1 SGDLS and CDR2 YYNGEE. The CDR3 covers 15 residues. CDR3 loop: CASSVDSTSYNEQFF. CDR3 nucleotide sequence: TGTGCCAGCAGCGTAGACTCGACGTCCTACAATGAGCAGTTCTTC.

This rearrangement joins TRBV5-6 to TRBJ1-2; perhaps TRBD1 as D (5 bases). CDR1 and CDR2 (germline): SGHDT, YYEEEE. Trimming left V 4 bases short and J 0 bases short, with 13 bases between. The CDR3 is 15 residues long. As DNA, the CDR3 is TGTGCCAGCAGCCCACTCGGGGCCGCTAACTATGGCTACACCTTC. Translated, it gives CASSPLGAANYGYTF.

This clone appeared a single time. As DNA, the CDR3 is TGTGCCAGCAGCTTAGGTGATTATGGCTACACCTTC. It translates to CASSLGDYGYTF. V and J are TRBV11-2 and TRBJ1-2; unclear D gene. This CDR3 spans 12 amino acids. With 1 base removed from V and 5 bases from J, the gap between germline ends came to 5 bases. Looked up from germline, CDR1 is SGHAT and CDR2 is FQNNGV.